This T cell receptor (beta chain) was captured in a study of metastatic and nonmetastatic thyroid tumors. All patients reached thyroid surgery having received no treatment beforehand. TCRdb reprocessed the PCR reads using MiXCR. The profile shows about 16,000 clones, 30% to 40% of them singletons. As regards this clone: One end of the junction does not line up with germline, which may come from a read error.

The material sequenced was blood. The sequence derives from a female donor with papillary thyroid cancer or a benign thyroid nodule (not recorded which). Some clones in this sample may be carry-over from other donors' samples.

The CDR3 DNA sequence: TGTGCCTGGACAGAAGGTCAAACTGATGCTTTCTTT. As protein: CAWTEGQTDAFF. The rearrangement joins TRBV30 to TRBJ1-1; D gene ambiguous. The germline gives CDR1 GTSNPN, CDR2 SVGIG (reference sequence). The length of the CDR3 is 12 residues.